This T cell receptor beta chain was observed in a study of shared clonotypes between healthy human individuals. Turning to the study itself: The people who gave samples were two women and a few men aged 18 to 49. CD4 naive and memory got three plates each, CD8 naive two, CD8 memory one.

The CDR3 is 15 amino acids. Germline values: CDR1 LNHDA, CDR2 SQIVND (reference sequence). V was pared by 4 bases and J by 0 bases, with 5 bases of the junction left unmatched. Deep-level settings were used for running the assay. Over several immunoSEQ plates, each subset's genomic DNA was distributed in even portions. Sequencing used immunoSEQ multiplex PCR; TCRdb keeps in-frame clones, though not all of them. The table has roughly 2.5 million clones, approximately 92% seen once; the top ten hold about 0.13%. The chain links TRBV19 to TRBJ1-1; 7 nucleotides line up with TRBD1. Source material: naive CD4+ T cells sorted from blood. The subset here: CD45RA+ positively selected. The clonotype was recovered from a man aged 18 to 29 in good health. The CDR3 DNA reads as TGTGCCAGTAGTACGGGACAGACCATGAACACTGAAGCTTTCTTT. Translating gives CASSTGQTMNTEAFF.